This T cell receptor beta chain appears in the sequencing data of a study of cytomegalovirus exposure and HLA in healthy donors. The PCR had 60 Vbeta and 13 Jbeta primers. Repertoires were generated with immunoSEQ multiplex PCR, while TCRdb's copy carries only in-frame clones and drops some. The repertoire includes over 95,000 clones, 60% to 80% of them detected once, and roughly 5% sits in the top ten. V was clipped by 4 bases and J by 4 bases, with 10 bases between them. CDR1 is SGDLS and CDR2 is YYNGEE in the germline V gene. The CDR3 has 13 amino acids. Material for sequencing was PBMCs. The receptor's source is a woman in her twenties or thirties in good health and CMV-seropositive. This rearrangement joins TRBV9 to TRBJ2-3; D is unresolved. The CDR3 is CASSPEHADTQYF. The CDR3 DNA follows: TGTGCCAGCAGCCCCGAACACGCAGATACGCAGTATTTT.